One sample yielded the 19 T cell receptor beta chains listed below, sequenced in a study of T-cell reconstitution after alpha-beta-depleted transplantation in children (dated by TCRdb to the mid-2010s). What the treatment or condition label conveys for this sample: allogeneic hematopoietic cell transplantation with graft depleted of TCRalphabeta T cells and CD19 B cells. The library was made by PCR. The sample was run on an Illumina HiSeq 2500. TCR libraries were prepared with molecular barcoding, using unique molecular identifiers to normalize TCRbeta repertoire quantification. The raw public data were reprocessed by TCRdb itself: fastp quality trimming at Q25, MiXCR clonotype calling, in-frame beta chains only. Rows with a matching CDR3 protein are joined into one entry that keeps the most common DNA and genes. In this sample the table shows fewer than 550,000 distinct CDR3 sequences, roughly 15% of which occur a single time. The ten top clones hold under 30% of the sample.

The sequenced sample was PBMCs, mostly from graft donor cells, obtained 360 days after TCRalphabeta/CD19-depleted stem cell transplant. These TCRs come from a boy under two years old who had a stem cell transplant for Wiskott-Aldrich syndrome, so the T cells may come from the graft donor.

This clonotype was seen a few times. This chain connects TRBV7-2 to TRBJ2-4; weak D call: TRBD2 (6 bases). The V end was cut by 1 base, the J end by 2 bases, with 12 bases between. The germline V gene encodes CDR1 SGHTA and CDR2 FQGNSA. The CDR3 is 16 amino acids. CDR3 nucleotides: TGTGCCAGCAGCTTAGAGTTCGGGAGACCCAAAAACATTCAGTACTTC. Translated, it gives CASSLEFGRPKNIQYF.

The V gene is TRBV18, the J gene TRBJ2-1; the D gene is possibly TRBD2 (5 bases). Trimming shortened V by 3 bases and J by 9 bases, and 21 bases separated the two germline ends. The CDR3 length is 16 residues. The germline gives CDR1 KGHSH, CDR2 LQKENI. The CDR3 DNA reads TGTGCCAGCTCACCGGGCCTACTAGGTTTAACTGGTGAGCAGTTCTTC. Translating it yields CASSPGLLGLTGEQFF.

The chain recombines TRBV12-3 or TRBV12-4 with TRBJ1-5; the D gene is possibly TRBD1 (6 bases). V dropped 1 base and J dropped 5 bases, with 9 bases sitting between them. The CDR3 extends over 14 amino acids. The CDR3 nucleotides are TGTGCCAGCAGTTTAGGGGGGGCCGATCAGCCCCAGCATTTT. Its protein is CASSLGGADQPQHF.

The rearrangement links TRBV4-3 to TRBJ2-1; possibly TRBD1 for D (5 bases). Trimming took 4 bases from V and 4 from J, leaving 17 bases between them. The CDR3 loop spans 16 amino acids. Per the germline V gene, CDR1 is LGHNA and CDR2 is YSLEER. The CDR3 is CASSRSDRKFYNEQFF. CDR3 in DNA: TGCGCCAGCAGCCGATCAGACAGAAAGTTTTACAATGAGCAGTTCTTC.

This clonotype came up many times. This chain connects TRBV11-2 to TRBJ2-1; D unresolved. The CDR3 contains 14 residues. V shed 5 bases and J shed 6 bases, with 14 bases lying between them. CDR1 SGHAT and CDR2 FQNNGV come from the germline V gene. CDR3 protein: CASSPRQKANEQFF. The DNA of the CDR3 is TGTGCCAGCAGCCCCAGACAAAAAGCCAATGAGCAGTTCTTC. Together with reference TRBV11-2 and TRBJ2-1, the CDR3 gives the full variable domain: EAGVAQSPRYKIIEKRQSVAFWCNPISGHATLYWYQQILGQGPKLLIQFQNNGVVDDSQLPKDRFSAERLKGVDSTLKIQPAKLEDSAVYLCASSPRQKANEQFFGPGTRLTVL.

The V call is TRBV4-1, the J call TRBJ1-1; D is unresolved. CDR3 length: 13 residues. With 1 base removed from V and 3 bases from J, the gap between germline ends came to 6 bases. CDR1 is MGHRA, CDR2 YSYEKL, per germline. The DNA for the CDR3 is TGCGCCAGCAGCCAAGGAGGTTACACTGAAGCTTTCTTT. It yields the protein CASSQGGYTEAFF.

The rearrangement joins TRBV12-3 or TRBV12-4 to TRBJ1-5; D remains ambiguous. There are 13 residues in the CDR3. V was cut by 2 bases and J by 6 bases, with 8 bases left in between. The CDR3: CASSLRDSQPQHF. The CDR3, as DNA: TGTGCCAGCAGTTTAAGGGATAGTCAGCCCCAGCATTTT.

This chain uses TRBV14 with TRBJ2-2; D gene uncertain. The length of the CDR3 is 15 residues. The V gene's germline CDR1 is SGHDN and CDR2 FVKESK. Between the trimmed V and J ends, which lost 1 base and 5 bases, there was a span of 11 bases. The CDR3 DNA follows: TGTGCCAGCAGCCAAGGCCAGAAATGGACCGGGGAGCTGTTTTTT. It is translated as CASSQGQKWTGELFF.

This clonotype was detected many times. CDR3 bases: TGTGCCAGCAGTTCCTCCCCGGGGCAGCAGTTCTTC. Residues: CASSSSPGQQFF. This rearrangement joins TRBV12-3 or TRBV12-4 to TRBJ2-1; possibly TRBD1 or TRBD2 for D (5 bases each). This CDR3 has 12 amino acids. Trimming took 4 bases from V and 11 from J, leaving 12 bases between them.

This clonotype was counted between two and nine times. The chain is built from TRBV25-1 and TRBJ1-1; possibly TRBD1 for D (5 bases). V was pared by 8 bases and J by 0 bases, with 13 bases between. Germline CDR1 reads MGHDK; CDR2 reads SYGVNS. The CDR3 contains 14 residues. The chain's CDR3 is CASLPGKLNTEAFF. CDR3 in DNA: TGTGCCAGCCTCCCAGGGAAACTGAACACTGAAGCTTTCTTT.

This clonotype has only a few counts. For the CDR3, the DNA is TGTGCCAGCAGTTACTCGACCCTTTCCTACGAGCAGTACTTC. The encoded protein is CASSYSTLSYEQYF. This sequence joins TRBV6-5 and TRBJ2-7; D is uncertain. The CDR3 is 14 amino acids. V was trimmed by 0 bases and J by 1 base, leaving 7 bases between them. Germline V gene data show CDR1 as MNHEY and CDR2 as SVGAGI.

This clonotype was counted a few times. The V and J genes are TRBV7-2 and TRBJ2-3, with D uncertain. Trimming took off 2 bases at V and 3 bases at J, with 9 bases between the two ends. CDR3 length: 14 amino acids. The germline CDR1 and CDR2 sequences are SGHTA and FQGNSA. The CDR3 DNA sequence: TGTGCCAGCAGCTTAATGAGGCGGACAGATACGCAGTATTTT. As protein: CASSLMRRTDTQYF.

This clonotype was detected a few times. The CDR3, as DNA: TGCAGTGCTAGCGGAAGGGGAGTTACCTACGAGCAGTACTTC. It yields the protein CSASGRGVTYEQYF. The chain joins TRBV20-1 to TRBJ2-7; perhaps D is TRBD1 or TRBD2 (5 bases each). Germline CDR1 reads DFQATT; CDR2 reads SNEGSKA (reference sequence). Trimming stripped 3 bases from V and 2 bases from J, with 14 bases between. The CDR3 consists of 14 residues.

The gene calls are TRBV6-2 or TRBV6-3 and TRBJ1-5, with 7 bases identical to TRBD1. Looked up from germline, CDR1 is MNHEY and CDR2 is SVGEGT. The CDR3 length is 12 residues. Unmatched junction bases numbered 1, after V lost 7 bases and J lost 4 bases. CDR3 sequence: CASTQGNQPQHF. The CDR3 DNA reads as TGTGCCAGCACACAGGGGAATCAGCCCCAGCATTTT.

This chain connects TRBV20-1 to TRBJ1-1; D is perhaps TRBD1 (5 bases). The CDR3 consists of 13 residues. Trimming shortened V by 1 base and J by 3 bases, and 9 bases separated the two germline ends. The germline gives CDR1 DFQATT, CDR2 SNEGSKA (reference sequence). Written as DNA, the CDR3 is TGCAGTGCTAGAGGGGACTTATACACTGAAGCTTTCTTT. This gives the protein CSARGDLYTEAFF.

The V call is TRBV7-9, the J call TRBJ2-1; D is possibly TRBD1 (5 bases). Germline assignment: CDR1 SEHNR and CDR2 FQNEAQ (reference sequence). The CDR3 is made up of 11 amino acids. V dropped 4 bases and J dropped 9 bases, with 7 bases sitting between them. The CDR3 is CASSSTVEQFF. In DNA form, the CDR3 reads TGTGCCAGCAGCTCGACAGTTGAGCAGTTCTTC.

This clonotype was detected a few times. CDR3 DNA sequence: TGCGCCAGCAGCTTGACCACAACAGCGACCAGCTACGAGCAGTACTTC. Protein product: CASSLTTTATSYEQYF. The chain recombines TRBV5-1 with TRBJ2-7; D uncertain. The CDR3 is made up of 16 amino acids. Germline lookup yields CDR1 SGHRS and CDR2 YFSETQ. Trimming pared 1 base from V and 3 bases from J, leaving 17 bases between.

This chain uses TRBV4-3 with TRBJ2-1; 7 bases line up with TRBD2. The junction had 10 bases not matched to a gene; V was cut back by 1 base and J by 4 bases. Germline CDR1 LGHNA, CDR2 YSLEER. CDR3 length: 17 amino acids. Here the CDR3 reads CASSQVPLASPYNEQFF. The CDR3 DNA sequence: TGCGCCAGCAGCCAAGTCCCACTAGCGTCGCCGTACAATGAGCAGTTCTTC.

The chain joins TRBV5-1 to TRBJ2-5, with a possible D match to TRBD2 (5 bases). Germline CDR1 SGHRS, CDR2 YFSETQ. The CDR3 extends over 14 amino acids. V was clipped by 0 bases and J by 5 bases, with 11 bases between them. CDR3: CASSLEAGGETQYF. In nucleotides, the CDR3 is TGCGCCAGCAGCTTGGAAGCAGGCGGGGAGACCCAGTACTTC.